This T cell receptor beta chain was sequenced during a study of cytomegalovirus exposure and HLA in healthy donors. The PCR ran on 60 Vbeta and 13 Jbeta primers. Only in-frame clones appear in the TCRdb table, and some are missing; sequencing was by immunoSEQ multiplex PCR. The sample has some 170,000 clones; roughly 71% are singletons. V was shortened by 0 bases and J by 4 bases, with 4 bases between the two germline ends. From germline, CDR1 is SGHAT and CDR2 FQNNGV. The CDR3 totals 13 residues. Input material: PBMCs. V usage is TRBV11-2 and J usage is TRBJ1-3, with unresolved D. This TCR was sampled from a woman between 45 and 60 years old in good health and CMV-seropositive. The CDR3 protein is CASSLDLGNTIYF. The CDR3 DNA is TGTGCCAGCAGCTTAGACTTAGGAAACACCATATATTTT. Full variable domain (rest looked up from reference TRBV11-2 and TRBJ1-3): EAGVAQSPRYKIIEKRQSVAFWCNPISGHATLYWYQQILGQGPKLLIQFQNNGVVDDSQLPKDRFSAERLKGVDSTLKIQPAKLEDSAVYLCASSLDLGNTIYFGEGSWLTVV.